A selection of T cell receptor beta chains follows, all from one sample in a study of shared clonotypes between healthy human individuals. Data came from immunoSEQ multiplex PCR; TCRdb stores just in-frame clones and leaves some out. Among 640,000 or so clones listed, 72% were seen once. Sequencing was carried out using memory CD4+ T cells sorted from blood. These receptors originate from a woman aged 30 to 39 in good health. The CDR3 runs from the conserved cysteine through the conserved F or W. D genes are given only for firm matches. Expanded clones get a size class; other rows say once, few or many, or leave the size out.

v_call	j_call	cdr3_length	d_call	clone_size	cdr3_nt	cdr3_aa
TRBV10-1	TRBJ2-1	15	TRBD2	once	TGCGCCAGCAGTTTGGGACTAGCGGTTAACAATGAGCAGTTCTTC	CASSLGLAVNNEQFF
TRBV11-3	TRBJ2-2	15	-	-	TGTGCCAGCAGCTTAGGTTGGCAGAACACCGGGGAGCTGTTTTTT	CASSLGWQNTGELFF
TRBV27	TRBJ2-1	14	TRBD2	-	TGTGCCAGCAGTTTATCCCCTAGCGGGACCTCGCAGTTCTTC	CASSLSPSGTSQFF
TRBV5-1	TRBJ2-1	15	-	-	TGCGCCAGCAGCCTACAGGGTTCGTGGGACAATGAGCAGTTCTTC	CASSLQGSWDNEQFF
TRBV28	TRBJ2-7	12	-	-	TGTGCCAGCTTAGCGCTCTCCTACGAGCAGTACTTC	CASLALSYEQYF
TRBV18	TRBJ2-1	16	-	-	TGTGCCAGCTCACCTTTTTTGGGGAGCTCCTACAATGAGCAGTTCTTC	CASSPFLGSSYNEQFF
TRBV4-1	TRBJ1-3	13	-	-	TGCGCCAGCAGCCAAGAGGCCGCCGGGACCATATATTTT	CASSQEAAGTIYF
TRBV5-4	TRBJ2-2	15	-	-	TGTGCCAGCAGGTCCCTGGGGGCCCGCACCGGGGAGCTGTTTTTT	CASRSLGARTGELFF
TRBV4-1	TRBJ1-1	14	-	-	TGCGCCAGCAGCCAAGGGCTTGAGAGGGCCAGGGCTTTCTTT	CASSQGLERARAFF
TRBV10-3	TRBJ2-7	12	TRBD1	-	TGTGCCATTGGGGACAGCACCTACGAGCAGTACTTC	CAIGDSTYEQYF
TRBV27	TRBJ2-7	18	TRBD2	few	TGTGCCAGCAGTTTATCTCCGTGGGGAGCGGGAGGTGGTTACGAGCAGTACTTC	CASSLSPWGAGGGYEQYF
TRBV19	TRBJ1-1	18	TRBD1	-	TGTGCCAGCCGGGACAGGGGGCGCGTATTTCAGGGATGGCCTGAAGCTTTCTTT	CASRDRGRVFQGWPEAFF
TRBV30	TRBJ1-1	14	-	-	TGTGCCTGGATCGCGGGGGGACAGAACACTGAAGCTTTCTTT	CAWIAGGQNTEAFF
TRBV2	TRBJ2-2	14	-	-	TGTGCCAGCCTCCCGGGAGAAGTAGCCGGGGAGCTGTTTTTT	CASLPGEVAGELFF
TRBV7-9	TRBJ2-7	14	-	-	TGTGCCAGCAGCTTTGTGCGGGATTCCTACGAGCAGTACTTC	CASSFVRDSYEQYF
TRBV11-2	TRBJ1-2	16	-	-	TGTGCCAGCAGCTTAGATCTCGGGCTTCTGAGCTATGGCTACACCTTC	CASSLDLGLLSYGYTF
TRBV2	TRBJ2-7	14	-	-	TGTGCCAGCAGTCAAGACAGGCCGGAGGACGAGCAGTACTTC	CASSQDRPEDEQYF
TRBV11-2	TRBJ2-1	14	-	-	TGTGCCAGCAGCTTAGATTCCTCCTACAATGAGCAGTTCTTC	CASSLDSSYNEQFF
TRBV7-9	TRBJ1-1	12	TRBD1	-	TGTGCCAGCAGCTTTACAGGGGCTGAAGCTTTCTTT	CASSFTGAEAFF
TRBV7-9	TRBJ1-4	13	TRBD1	-	TGTGCCAGCAGCGGGACAGCGGGCGAAAAACTGTTTTTT	CASSGTAGEKLFF
TRBV4-1	TRBJ2-1	18	TRBD2	-	TGCGCCAGCAGCCAAGATAAAACTAGCGGGAGGGCTGAGAATGAGCAGTTCTTC	CASSQDKTSGRAENEQFF
TRBV18	TRBJ2-1	14	-	few	TGTGCCAGCTCACCTAATGCGGAGTACAATGAGCAGTTCTTC	CASSPNAEYNEQFF
TRBV5-1	TRBJ2-1	14	-	-	TGCGCCAGCAGGAAGCAGGGCTCCTACAATGAGCAGTTCTTC	CASRKQGSYNEQFF
TRBV14	TRBJ2-7	16	-	-	TGTGCCAGCAGCCAAGATTTCCGGACAGATATCTACGAGCAGTACTTC	CASSQDFRTDIYEQYF
TRBV5-6	TRBJ1-2	16	TRBD1	-	TGTGCCAGCACCTGGGGTCCGGGACAGGCACCATATGGCTACACCTTC	CASTWGPGQAPYGYTF
TRBV19	TRBJ1-2	12	-	-	TGTGCCAGTAGTCAAGCCCCTTATGGCTACACCTTC	CASSQAPYGYTF
TRBV27	TRBJ1-5	15	-	-	TGTGCCAGCAGCCCTCGCTCAGGGCAAGGACAGCCCCAGCATTTT	CASSPRSGQGQPQHF
TRBV19	TRBJ2-2	15	TRBD1	-	TGTGCCAGTACAAGGGACAGGGCGGACACCGGGGAGCTGTTTTTT	CASTRDRADTGELFF
TRBV28	TRBJ2-3	15	TRBD2	-	TGTGCCAGCAGTCACCGGGACTACGGGACAGATACGCAGTATTTT	CASSHRDYGTDTQYF
TRBV2	TRBJ2-7	16	-	-	TGTGCCAGCAGTTCCCATAAGTACCGGAGCTCCTACGAGCAGTACTTC	CASSSHKYRSSYEQYF
TRBV28	TRBJ1-1	13	-	-	TGTGCCAGCAGCCCCACCTGGGTGATTGAAGCTTTCTTT	CASSPTWVIEAFF
TRBV18	TRBJ2-1	14	-	-	TGTGCCAGCTCCCTCGGGACCAATTACAATGAGCAGTTCTTC	CASSLGTNYNEQFF
TRBV2	TRBJ2-3	14	-	-	TGTGCCTCCGGGACTCCCGGGGTCACAGATACGCAGTATTTT	CASGTPGVTDTQYF
TRBV28	TRBJ2-7	14	-	few	TGTGCCATCTCGAAGGGGGGCAGTAACTACGAGCAGTACTTC	CAISKGGSNYEQYF
TRBV6-6	TRBJ2-2	13	-	few	TGTGCCAGCAGTTTTCAAACGGGACCGGAGCTGTTTTTT	CASSFQTGPELFF
TRBV7-2	TRBJ2-7	14	TRBD1	-	TGTGCCAGCAGCGCCCGACAGGGGGCGAGAGAGCAGTACTTC	CASSARQGAREQYF
TRBV18	TRBJ2-1	15	TRBD1	-	TGTGCCAGCTCCCCCAGAGGGACAGACGGAAATGAGCAGTTCTTC	CASSPRGTDGNEQFF
TRBV4-1	TRBJ2-5	12	-	-	TGCGCCAGCAGCCAAGATCTGGGGGAGCAGTACTTC	CASSQDLGEQYF
TRBV7-3	TRBJ2-1	16	TRBD2	-	TGTGCCAGCAGCCTCTTCCCTAGCGGGAACGGGGATGAGCAGTTCTTC	CASSLFPSGNGDEQFF
TRBV5-1	TRBJ2-2	15	-	once	TGCGCCAGCAGCTTACAGGACAAAAGGAACGGGGAGCTGTTTTTT	CASSLQDKRNGELFF
TRBV28	TRBJ2-1	19	TRBD2	few	TGTGCCAGCAGTTCTACCACCGGGGGACTAGCGGGAGTAAGGGGTGAGCAGTTCTTC	CASSSTTGGLAGVRGEQFF
TRBV7-5	TRBJ1-5	15	-	-	TGTGTCAGAAGCCACAGGGGGCGAGGAAATCAGCCCCAGCATTTT	CVRSHRGRGNQPQHF
TRBV27	TRBJ2-3	17	-	-	TGTGCCAGCAGTTTATCTACGGAGTTATGGGGCGGAGATACGCAGTATTTT	CASSLSTELWGGDTQYF
TRBV5-1	TRBJ2-7	13	-	few	TGCGCCTCCGCTAAGACTCTATCCTACGAGCAGTACTTC	CASAKTLSYEQYF
TRBV10-3	TRBJ1-4	14	-	once	TGTGCCATCAGCGAACTAACCTTCAATGAAAAACTGTTTTTT	CAISELTFNEKLFF
TRBV6-5	TRBJ2-7	11	-	once	TGTGCCAGCAGTCCCCACTACGAGCAGTACTTC	CASSPHYEQYF
TRBV6-7	TRBJ1-2	16	-	-	TGTGCCAGCAGTTACACGCCCACGGTGTACGGCGGTGGCTACACCTTC	CASSYTPTVYGGGYTF
TRBV19	TRBJ2-2	16	-	few	TGTGCCAGTAGCAGGGGCAGCCTTTCTAACACCGGGGAGCTGTTTTTT	CASSRGSLSNTGELFF
TRBV4-1	TRBJ2-4	17	TRBD2	-	TGCGCCAGCAGCCAAGACCATGTGACTAGCGCCAAAAACATTCAGTACTTC	CASSQDHVTSAKNIQYF
TRBV28	TRBJ2-7	13	TRBD1	-	TGTGCCAGCAGTTCGGGACAGGACTACGAGCAGTACTTC	CASSSGQDYEQYF
TRBV7-7	TRBJ2-5	15	-	-	TGTGCCAGCAGCTTAGCCTTTCTGGGACAAGAGACCCAGTACTTC	CASSLAFLGQETQYF
TRBV21-1	TRBJ2-3	20	-	few	TGTGCCAGCAGCCCCCCGCGGGGCCCAGAGCGGGAGGCCCCCACAGATACGCAGTATTTT	CASSPPRGPEREAPTDTQYF
TRBV6-4	TRBJ2-1	13	TRBD2	-	TGTGCCAGCAGTCCGGGACTAGGACGTGAGCAGTTCTTC	CASSPGLGREQFF
TRBV2	TRBJ1-4	15	TRBD1	-	TGTGCCAGCAGTGAATTCGGACAGGGGGGGATGAAACTGTTTTTT	CASSEFGQGGMKLFF
TRBV9	TRBJ2-1	16	TRBD2	-	TGTGCCAGCAGCGTAGGGACTAGTTTTTCCTACAATGAGCAGTTCTTC	CASSVGTSFSYNEQFF
TRBV28	TRBJ1-5	14	-	few	TGTGCCAGCAGTTTTGCGCAGAGGTGGCAGCCCCAGCATTTT	CASSFAQRWQPQHF
TRBV27	TRBJ1-3	14	-	-	TGTGCCAGCCGACCCCCAGGCTCTGGAAACACCATATATTTT	CASRPPGSGNTIYF
TRBV18	TRBJ1-1	18	-	-	TGTGCCAGCTCACCTACTGGGCCCGGGGGCGCGGGTAACACTGAAGCTTTCTTT	CASSPTGPGGAGNTEAFF